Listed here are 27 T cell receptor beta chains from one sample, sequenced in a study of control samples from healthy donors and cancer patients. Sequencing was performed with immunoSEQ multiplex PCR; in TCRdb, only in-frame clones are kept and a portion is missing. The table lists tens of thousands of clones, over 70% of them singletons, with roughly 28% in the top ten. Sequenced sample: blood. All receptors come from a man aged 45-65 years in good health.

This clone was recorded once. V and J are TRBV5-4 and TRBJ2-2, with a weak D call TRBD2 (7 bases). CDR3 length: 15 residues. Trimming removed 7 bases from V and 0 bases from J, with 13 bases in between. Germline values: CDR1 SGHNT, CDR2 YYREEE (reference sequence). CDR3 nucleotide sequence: TGTGCCAGCTCTGGGGGGGCTTCGAACACCGGGGAGCTGTTTTTT. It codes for CASSGGASNTGELFF.

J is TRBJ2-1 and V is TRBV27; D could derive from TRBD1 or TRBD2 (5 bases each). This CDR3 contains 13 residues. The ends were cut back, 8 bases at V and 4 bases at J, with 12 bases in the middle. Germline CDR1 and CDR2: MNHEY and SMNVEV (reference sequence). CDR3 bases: TGTGCCAGCCATCGGGACCATTACAATGAGCAGTTCTTC. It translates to CASHRDHYNEQFF.

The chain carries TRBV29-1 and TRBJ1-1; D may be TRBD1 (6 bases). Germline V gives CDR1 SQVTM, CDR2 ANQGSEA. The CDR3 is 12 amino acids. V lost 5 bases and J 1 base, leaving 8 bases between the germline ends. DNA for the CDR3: TGCAGCGTTAGGGGGGGGAACACTGAAGCTTTCTTT. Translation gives CSVRGGNTEAFF.

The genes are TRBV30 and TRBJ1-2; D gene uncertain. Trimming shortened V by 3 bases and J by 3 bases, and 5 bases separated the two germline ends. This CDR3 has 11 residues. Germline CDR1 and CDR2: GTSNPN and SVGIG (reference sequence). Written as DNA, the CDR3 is TGTGCCTGGAGACAGTACTATGGCTACACCTTC. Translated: CAWRQYYGYTF.

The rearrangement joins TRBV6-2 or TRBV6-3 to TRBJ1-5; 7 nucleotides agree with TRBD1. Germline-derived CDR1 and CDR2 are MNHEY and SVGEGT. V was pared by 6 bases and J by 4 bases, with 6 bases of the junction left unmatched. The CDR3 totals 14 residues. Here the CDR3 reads CASSWDRQNQPQHF. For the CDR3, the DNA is TGTGCCAGCAGCTGGGACAGACAAAATCAGCCCCAGCATTTT.

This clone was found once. The CDR3 loop is CASLETGLNTEAFF. CDR3 coding DNA: TGTGCCAGCCTGGAGACAGGCCTGAACACTGAAGCTTTCTTT. The chain employs TRBV6-5 and TRBJ1-1, with D tentatively TRBD1 (6 bases). V was trimmed by 8 bases and J by 0 bases, leaving 13 bases between them. Germline V gene data show CDR1 as MNHEY and CDR2 as SVGAGI. The CDR3 is 14 amino acids.

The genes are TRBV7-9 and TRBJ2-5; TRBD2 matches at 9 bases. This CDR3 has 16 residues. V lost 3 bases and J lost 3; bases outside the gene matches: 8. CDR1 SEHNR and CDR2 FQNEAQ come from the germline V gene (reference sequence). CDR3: CASSFYKRGAEETQYF. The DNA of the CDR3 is TGTGCCAGCAGCTTCTACAAGCGGGGGGCGGAAGAGACCCAGTACTTC.

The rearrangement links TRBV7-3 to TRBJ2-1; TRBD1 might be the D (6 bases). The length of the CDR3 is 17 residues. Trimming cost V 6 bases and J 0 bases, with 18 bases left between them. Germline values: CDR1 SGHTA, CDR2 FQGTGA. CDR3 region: CASRLDSSPFSYNEQFF. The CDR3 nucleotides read TGTGCCAGCAGGCTGGACAGCAGCCCATTCTCCTACAATGAGCAGTTCTTC. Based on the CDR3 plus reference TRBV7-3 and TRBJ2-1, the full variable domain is GAGVSQTPSNKVTEKGKYVELRCDPISGHTALYWYRQSLGQGPEFLIYFQGTGAADDSGLPNDRFFAVRPEGSVSTLKIQRTERGDSAVYLCASRLDSSPFSYNEQFFGPGTRLTVL.

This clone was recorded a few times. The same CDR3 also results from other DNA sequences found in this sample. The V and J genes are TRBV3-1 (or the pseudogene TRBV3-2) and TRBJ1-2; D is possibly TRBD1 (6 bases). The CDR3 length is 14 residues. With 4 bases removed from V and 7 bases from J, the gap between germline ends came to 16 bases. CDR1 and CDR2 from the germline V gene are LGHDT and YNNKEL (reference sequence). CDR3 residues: CASSRRQGGGGYTF. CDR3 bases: TGTGCCAGCAGCCGGCGGCAGGGAGGGGGTGGCTACACCTTC.

CDR3 in amino acids: CASSTGTVEKLFF. DNA for the CDR3: TGTGCCAGCAGCACAGGGACTGTTGAAAAACTGTTTTTT. V usage is TRBV9 and J usage is TRBJ1-4; D is possibly TRBD1 (6 bases). CDR3 length: 13 residues. Trimming removed 4 bases at V and 7 bases at J, with 11 bases between. Germline values: CDR1 SGDLS, CDR2 YYNGEE.

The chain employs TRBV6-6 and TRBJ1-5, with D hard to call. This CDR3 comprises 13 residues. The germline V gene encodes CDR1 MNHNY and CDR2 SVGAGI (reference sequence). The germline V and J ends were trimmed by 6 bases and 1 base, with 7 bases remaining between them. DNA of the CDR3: TGTGCCAGCAGGGACGGGAGCAATCAGCCCCAGCATTTT. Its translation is CASRDGSNQPQHF.

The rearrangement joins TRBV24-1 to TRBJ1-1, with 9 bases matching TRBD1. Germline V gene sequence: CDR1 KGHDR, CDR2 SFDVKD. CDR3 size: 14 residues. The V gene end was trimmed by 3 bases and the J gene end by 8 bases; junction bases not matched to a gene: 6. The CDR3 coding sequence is TGTGCCACCAGTGATCAACAGGGGGCTGGCGAAGCTTTCTTT. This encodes CATSDQQGAGEAFF.

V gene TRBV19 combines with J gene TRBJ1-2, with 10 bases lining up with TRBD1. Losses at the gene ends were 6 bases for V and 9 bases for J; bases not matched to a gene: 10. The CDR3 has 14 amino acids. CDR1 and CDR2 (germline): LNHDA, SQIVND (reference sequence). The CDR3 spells CASRGGGTGVSYTF. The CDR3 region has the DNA TGTGCCAGTAGGGGCGGTGGGACAGGGGTGAGCTACACCTTC.

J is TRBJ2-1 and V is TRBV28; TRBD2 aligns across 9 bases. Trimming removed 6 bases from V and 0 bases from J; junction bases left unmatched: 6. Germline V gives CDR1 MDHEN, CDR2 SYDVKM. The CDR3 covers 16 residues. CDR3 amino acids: CASRPLAGSSYNEQFF. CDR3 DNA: TGTGCCAGCAGACCCCTAGCGGGGAGCTCCTACAATGAGCAGTTCTTC.

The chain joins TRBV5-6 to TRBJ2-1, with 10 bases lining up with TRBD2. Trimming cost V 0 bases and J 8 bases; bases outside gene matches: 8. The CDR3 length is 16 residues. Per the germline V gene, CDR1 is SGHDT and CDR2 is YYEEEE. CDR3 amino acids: CASSLEGLALFDEQFF. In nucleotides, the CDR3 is TGTGCCAGCAGCTTGGAGGGACTAGCGCTTTTTGATGAGCAGTTCTTC.

The DNA of the CDR3 is TGTGCCAGCAGTCTGACAGCCTCCTACGAGCAGTACTTC. Amino acid sequence: CASSLTASYEQYF. The chain has TRBV6-6 and TRBJ2-7, with TRBD1 as a possible D gene (5 bases). Germline V lookup: CDR1 MNHNY, CDR2 SVGAGI (reference sequence). This CDR3 region has 13 residues. The V and J ends lost 5 bases and 0 bases respectively, with 8 bases between them.

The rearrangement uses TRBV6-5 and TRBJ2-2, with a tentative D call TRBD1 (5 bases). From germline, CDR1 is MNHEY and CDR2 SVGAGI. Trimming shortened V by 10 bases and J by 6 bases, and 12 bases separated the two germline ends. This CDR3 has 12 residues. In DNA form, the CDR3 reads TGTGCCACCCTGAAGGGGTCCGGGGAGCTGTTTTTT. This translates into CATLKGSGELFF.

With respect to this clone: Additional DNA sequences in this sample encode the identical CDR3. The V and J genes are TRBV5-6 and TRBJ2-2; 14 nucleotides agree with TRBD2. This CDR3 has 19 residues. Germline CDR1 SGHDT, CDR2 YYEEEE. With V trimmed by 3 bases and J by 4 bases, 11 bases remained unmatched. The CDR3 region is CASSWGLAGEGGSTGELFF. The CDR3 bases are TGTGCCAGCAGCTGGGGACTAGCGGGGGAAGGGGGAAGCACCGGGGAGCTGTTTTTT.

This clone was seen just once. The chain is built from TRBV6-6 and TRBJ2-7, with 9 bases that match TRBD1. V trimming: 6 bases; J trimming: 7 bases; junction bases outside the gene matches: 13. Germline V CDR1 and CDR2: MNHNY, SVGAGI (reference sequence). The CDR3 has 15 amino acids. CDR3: CASRETGGVTGEQYF. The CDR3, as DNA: TGTGCCAGCAGGGAGACAGGGGGGGTCACGGGTGAGCAGTACTTC.

The CDR3 nucleotides read TGTGCCAGCAGCCAAGCCCTAAACACTGAAGCTTTCTTT. It yields the protein CASSQALNTEAFF. The chain couples TRBV3-1 (or the pseudogene TRBV3-2) to TRBJ1-1; no reliable D call. V was cut by 1 base and J by 2 bases, with 5 bases left in between. The CDR3 loop spans 13 amino acids. Per the germline V gene, CDR1 is LGHDT and CDR2 is YNNKEL (reference sequence).

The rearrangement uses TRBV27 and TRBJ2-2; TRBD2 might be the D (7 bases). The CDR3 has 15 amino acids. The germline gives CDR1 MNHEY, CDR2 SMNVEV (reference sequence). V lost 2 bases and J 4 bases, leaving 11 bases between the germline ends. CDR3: CASSLEGGGTGELFF. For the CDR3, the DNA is TGTGCCAGCAGTTTAGAGGGGGGGGGCACCGGGGAGCTGTTTTTT.

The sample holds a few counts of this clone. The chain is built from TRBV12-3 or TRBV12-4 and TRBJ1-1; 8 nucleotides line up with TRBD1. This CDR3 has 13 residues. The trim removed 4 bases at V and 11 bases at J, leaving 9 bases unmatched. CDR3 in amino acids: CASSSTGGVVAFF. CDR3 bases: TGTGCCAGCAGTTCCACAGGGGGAGTGGTTGCTTTCTTT.

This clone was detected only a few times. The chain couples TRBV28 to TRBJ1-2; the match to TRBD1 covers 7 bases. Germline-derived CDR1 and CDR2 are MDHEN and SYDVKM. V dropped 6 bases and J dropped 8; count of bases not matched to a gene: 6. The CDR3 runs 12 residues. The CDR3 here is CASRDGTAGYTF. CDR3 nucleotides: TGTGCCAGCAGGGATGGGACAGCCGGCTACACCTTC.

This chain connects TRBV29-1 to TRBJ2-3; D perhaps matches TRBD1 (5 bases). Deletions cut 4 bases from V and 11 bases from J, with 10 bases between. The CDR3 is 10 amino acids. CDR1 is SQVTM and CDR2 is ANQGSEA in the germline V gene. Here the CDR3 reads CSVVRQGQYF. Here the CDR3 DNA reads TGCAGCGTTGTTCGCCAGGGGCAGTATTTT.

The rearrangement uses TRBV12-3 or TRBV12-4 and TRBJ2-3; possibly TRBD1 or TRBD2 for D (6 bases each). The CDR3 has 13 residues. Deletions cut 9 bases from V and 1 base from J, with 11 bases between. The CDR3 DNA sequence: TGTGCCAGTCTGAGGGGGGGCACAGATACGCAGTATTTT. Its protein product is CASLRGGTDTQYF.

The CDR3: CSVDAPGGFNEKLFF. DNA of the CDR3: TGCAGCGTGGACGCCCCAGGGGGCTTTAATGAAAAACTGTTTTTT. The chain carries TRBV29-1 and TRBJ1-4; the match to TRBD1 covers 8 bases. The CDR3 contains 15 residues. Per germline, CDR1 SQVTM and CDR2 ANQGSEA. V was clipped by 6 bases and J by 4 bases; unmatched bases: 10.

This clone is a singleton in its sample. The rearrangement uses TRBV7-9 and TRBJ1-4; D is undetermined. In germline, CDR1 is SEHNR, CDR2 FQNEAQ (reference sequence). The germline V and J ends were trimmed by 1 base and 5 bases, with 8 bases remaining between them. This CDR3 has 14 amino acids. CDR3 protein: CASSLGMGNEKLFF. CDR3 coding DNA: TGTGCCAGCAGCTTAGGAATGGGGAATGAAAAACTGTTTTTT.